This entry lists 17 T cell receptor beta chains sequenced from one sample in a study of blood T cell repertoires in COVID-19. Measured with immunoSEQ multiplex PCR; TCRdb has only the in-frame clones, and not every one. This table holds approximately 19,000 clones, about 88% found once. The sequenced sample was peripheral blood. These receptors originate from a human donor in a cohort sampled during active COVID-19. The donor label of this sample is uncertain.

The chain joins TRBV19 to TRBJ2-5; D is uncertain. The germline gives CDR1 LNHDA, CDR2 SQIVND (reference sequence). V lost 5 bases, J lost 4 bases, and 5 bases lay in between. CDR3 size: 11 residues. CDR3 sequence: CASSPGETQYF. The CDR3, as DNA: TGTGCCAGTAGTCCGGGAGAGACCCAGTACTTC.

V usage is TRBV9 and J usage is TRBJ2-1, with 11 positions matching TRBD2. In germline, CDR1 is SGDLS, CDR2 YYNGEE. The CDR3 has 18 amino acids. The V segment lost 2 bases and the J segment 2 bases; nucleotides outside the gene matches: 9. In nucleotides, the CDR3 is TGTGCCAGCAGCGTCCAACAGGGGACTAGCGGAACCTACAATGAGCAGTTCTTC. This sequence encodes CASSVQQGTSGTYNEQFF.

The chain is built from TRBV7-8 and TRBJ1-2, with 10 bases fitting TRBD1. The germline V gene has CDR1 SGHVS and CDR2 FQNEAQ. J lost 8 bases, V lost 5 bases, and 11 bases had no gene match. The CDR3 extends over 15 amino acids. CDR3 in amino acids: CASSPEGTGVRGYTF. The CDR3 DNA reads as TGTGCCAGCAGCCCGGAGGGGACAGGGGTACGAGGCTACACCTTC.

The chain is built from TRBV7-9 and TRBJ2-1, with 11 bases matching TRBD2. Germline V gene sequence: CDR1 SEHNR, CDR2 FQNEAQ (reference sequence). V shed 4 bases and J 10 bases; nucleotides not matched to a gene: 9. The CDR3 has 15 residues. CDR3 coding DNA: TGTGCCAGCAGCTCCCCCTTAGCGGGAGGGGGAGAGCAGTTCTTC. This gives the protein CASSSPLAGGGEQFF.

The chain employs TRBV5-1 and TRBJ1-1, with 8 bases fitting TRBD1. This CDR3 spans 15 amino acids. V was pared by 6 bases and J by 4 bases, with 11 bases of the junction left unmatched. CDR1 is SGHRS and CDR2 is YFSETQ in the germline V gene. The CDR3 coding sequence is TGCGCCAGCACCGAGGCCCAAACAGGGGGCACTGAAGCTTTCTTT. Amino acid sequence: CASTEAQTGGTEAFF.

The CDR3 loop reads CASSLRAGGTTDTQYF. The CDR3 DNA follows: TGCGCCAGCAGCTTGCGGGCAGGGGGCACCACAGATACGCAGTATTTT. This chain links TRBV5-1 with TRBJ2-3, with 8 positions matching TRBD1. Germline V gives CDR1 SGHRS, CDR2 YFSETQ. This CDR3 contains 16 residues. The V and J ends lost 1 base and 2 bases, in that order; junction bases with no gene match: 6.

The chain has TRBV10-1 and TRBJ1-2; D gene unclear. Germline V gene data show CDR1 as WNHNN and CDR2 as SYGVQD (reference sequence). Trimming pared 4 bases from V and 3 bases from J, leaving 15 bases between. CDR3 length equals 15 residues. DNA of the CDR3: TGCGCCAGCAGTGTTGGCGGGGATTTAGACTATGGCTACACCTTC. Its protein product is CASSVGGDLDYGYTF.

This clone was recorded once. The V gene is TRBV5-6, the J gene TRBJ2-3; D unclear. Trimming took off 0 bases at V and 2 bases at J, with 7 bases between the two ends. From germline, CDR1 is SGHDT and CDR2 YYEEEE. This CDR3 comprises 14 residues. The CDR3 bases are TGTGCCAGCAGCTTGGAGAGACTCACAGATACGCAGTATTTT. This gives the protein CASSLERLTDTQYF.

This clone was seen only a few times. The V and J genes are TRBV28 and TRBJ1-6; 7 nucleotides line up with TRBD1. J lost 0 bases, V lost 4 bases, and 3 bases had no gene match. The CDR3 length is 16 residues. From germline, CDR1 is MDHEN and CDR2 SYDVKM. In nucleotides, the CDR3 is TGTGCCAGCAGTTCGACAGGGAGCTCCTATAATTCACCCCTCCACTTT. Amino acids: CASSSTGSSYNSPLHF.

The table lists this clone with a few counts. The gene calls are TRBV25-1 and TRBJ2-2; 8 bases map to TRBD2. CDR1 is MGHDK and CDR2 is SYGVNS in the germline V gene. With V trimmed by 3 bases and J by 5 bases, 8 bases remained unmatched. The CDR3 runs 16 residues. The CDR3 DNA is TGTGCCAGCAGTGATAATAGCGGGGTAGGGACCGGGGAGCTGTTTTTT. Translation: CASSDNSGVGTGELFF.

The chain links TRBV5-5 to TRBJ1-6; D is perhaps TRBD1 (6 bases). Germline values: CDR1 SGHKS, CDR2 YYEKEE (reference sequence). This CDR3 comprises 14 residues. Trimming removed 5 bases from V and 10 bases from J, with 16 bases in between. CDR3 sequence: CASRGDTRHSPLHF. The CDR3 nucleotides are TGTGCCAGCAGGGGGGACACAAGACACTCACCCCTCCACTTT.

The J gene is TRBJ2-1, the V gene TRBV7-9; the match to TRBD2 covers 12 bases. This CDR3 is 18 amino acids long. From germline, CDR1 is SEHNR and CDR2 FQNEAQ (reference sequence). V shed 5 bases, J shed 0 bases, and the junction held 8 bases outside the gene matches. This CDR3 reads CASSPTSGRQSSYNEQFF. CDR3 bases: TGTGCCAGCAGCCCGACTAGCGGGAGACAGAGCTCCTACAATGAGCAGTTCTTC.

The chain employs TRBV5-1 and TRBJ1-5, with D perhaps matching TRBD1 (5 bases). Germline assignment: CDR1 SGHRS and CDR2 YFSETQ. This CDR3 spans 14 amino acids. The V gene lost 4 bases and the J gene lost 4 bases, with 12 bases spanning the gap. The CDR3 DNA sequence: TGCGCCAGCAGCCCTGGGGGGGGGAATCAGCCCCAGCATTTT. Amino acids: CASSPGGGNQPQHF.

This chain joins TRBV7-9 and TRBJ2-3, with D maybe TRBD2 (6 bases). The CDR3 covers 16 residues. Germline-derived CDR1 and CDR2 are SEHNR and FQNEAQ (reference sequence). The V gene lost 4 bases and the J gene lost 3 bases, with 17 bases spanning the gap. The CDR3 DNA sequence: TGTGCCAGCAGCTCCTTGAAATGGGGGAGGACAGATACGCAGTATTTT. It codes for CASSSLKWGRTDTQYF.

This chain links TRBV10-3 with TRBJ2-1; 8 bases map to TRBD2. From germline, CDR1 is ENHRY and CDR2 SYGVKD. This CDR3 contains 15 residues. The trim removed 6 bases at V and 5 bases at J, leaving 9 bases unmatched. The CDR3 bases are TGTGCCATCAGAGATACTAGCGGAGGGAACAATGAGCAGTTCTTC. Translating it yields CAIRDTSGGNNEQFF.

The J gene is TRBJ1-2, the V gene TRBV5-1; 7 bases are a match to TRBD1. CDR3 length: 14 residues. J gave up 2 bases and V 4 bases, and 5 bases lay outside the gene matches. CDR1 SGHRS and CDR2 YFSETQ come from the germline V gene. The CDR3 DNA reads TGCGCCAGCAGCCCTACGACAGGGAACTATGGCTACACCTTC. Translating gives CASSPTTGNYGYTF.

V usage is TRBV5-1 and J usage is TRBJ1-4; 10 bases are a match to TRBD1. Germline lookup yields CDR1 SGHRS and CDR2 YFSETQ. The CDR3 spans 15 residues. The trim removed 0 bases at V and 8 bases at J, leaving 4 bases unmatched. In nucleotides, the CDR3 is TGCGCCAGCAGCTTGGGAGGACAGGGGGGCGAAAAACTGTTTTTT. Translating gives CASSLGGQGGEKLFF.